This TCR beta chain was identified in a study of T cells in Graves' hyperthyroidism and ophthalmopathy. Regions amplified from RNA transcripts were the TCR beta CDR3 regions. HTBI primers were employed in a first-round RT-PCR of the TCR CDR3. From the multiplex PCR reads, TCRdb called clonotypes with MiXCR, one entry per CDR3 protein. The sample holds about 480,000 distinct CDR3 sequences, 20% to 25% seen once. CDR1 and CDR2 (germline): LGHDT, YNNKEL (reference sequence). CDR3 size: 14 residues. V lost 1 base and J 3 bases, leaving 9 bases between the germline ends. Cells are PBMCs isolated from more than 8.5 ml of fresh blood. This clonotype was counted between two and nine times. Its antigen is unknown. Study outcomes and limitations: Blood also held most thyroid clonotypes expanded beyond 0.001.

The receptor comes from an older woman with Graves' ophthalmopathy. The sequenced sample consisted of blood. V is TRBV3-1 and J is TRBJ1-2; D is unclear. The CDR3 coding sequence is TGTGCCAGCAGCCAAGGTTACTCCTACTATGGCTACACCTTC. It encodes CASSQGYSYYGYTF.